This T cell receptor beta chain was retrieved from a study of regulatory T cells in long-lasting Graves disease (dated by TCRdb to the early 2020s). Looking at the study overall: Persistent Graves' disease was defined as persistently positive TSH receptor autoantibodies together with antithyroid drug treatment for over 5 years. Patients with persistent Graves' disease were compared with patients with newly diagnosed Graves' disease using TCR sequencing and RNA sequencing of peripheral blood. The study was registered as a clinical trial and conducted in China. A total of roughly 35 samples were covered by TCR sequencing, comprising roughly 13 persistent and some 20 newly diagnosed Graves' disease patients. In the clinical cohort, patients with persistent Graves' disease had used antithyroid drugs for an average of about 10.3 years.

Preparation of the library involved multiplex PCR. Instrument on record: Illumina HiSeq 4000. To build TCR beta libraries, CDR3 regions were amplified by Arm-PCR using iRepertoire HTBI primers. Before sequencing, the PCR products underwent gel purification. The paper's processing steps were these. Gene usage analysis of CDR3 amino acid clonotypes relied on the approximately 60 TRBV and around 13 TRBJ segments identified across samples. Filtered high-quality paired reads were merged into contigs using COPE and FqMerger. BLAST was used to align contigs to IMGT TRBV, TRBD and TRBJ reference genes, and CDR3 was defined according to IMGT. Any clonotype with a frequency above 0.1% was classified as a highly expanded clone. Shannon entropy was used to measure repertoire diversity, and the Gini coefficient was used to measure V-J evenness. A clonotype was considered public if more than one individual shared it. TCRdb took the public reads, trimmed them with fastp at Q25, ran MiXCR for clone calling and kept in-frame beta chains. For every CDR3 protein sequence, its rows merge into one entry that carries the most common genes and DNA. The authors' filters were not applied to this entry. For this sample the table gives 700,000 or so distinct CDR3 sequences, of which 25% to 35% were detected only once. Roughly 46% of the sample goes to the ten largest clones.

Taken from cysteine to phenylalanine, the CDR3 has 18 residues. Of all the DNA, just the CDR3 is kept, 54 bases in frame from base 1. Trimming accounts for 5 bases at V and 1 base at J, while the number of junction bases matched to no gene is 9. Explained via the paper, the time point label denotes: persistent/refractory GD, antithyroid drugs over 5 years with positive TRAb. RNA was extracted from PBMCs in TRIzol for both TCR sequencing and RNA sequencing. The diagnosis of Graves' disease was made according to American Thyroid Association guidelines. Patients for the study were recruited at an endocrinology department in Xi'an, China. Each patient gave approximately 8.8 milliliters of peripheral blood, collected in an EDTA anticoagulant tube. PBMCs were isolated by Ficoll Paque Plus density gradient separation without further T cell sorting. An Agilent 2100 Bioanalyzer and agarose gel were used to check RNA quality, and a NanoDrop 2000 was used to measure RNA concentration.

Study-wide findings and limitations: The authors acknowledged the small sample size as a limitation that may reduce accuracy. Patients with persistent disease shared more public clonotypes (roughly 2,900) than newly diagnosed patients did (about 970). Preferential use of TRBV28, TRBJ1-2 and TRBJ2-5 was observed in persistent disease, whereas TRBV20-1 and TRBJ2-1 were favored in newly diagnosed disease. Only the TCR beta chain was sequenced and analyzed. Because the primary lesion, thyroid tissue, could not be accessed, the study looked at peripheral blood alone. Persistent Graves' disease patients showed lower TCR Shannon entropy and fewer highly expanded clones than newly diagnosed patients, suggesting clonal expansion.

The sample holds many counts of this clonotype. What this receptor recognizes is not known. Nothing much larger sits one base from this clone, and base qualities are not available. This material consisted of peripheral blood mononuclear cells (PBMCs), taken when the disease was refractory, from a patient treated with antithyroid drugs. The rearrangement joined TRBV12-3 or TRBV12-4 to TRBJ2-4, and TRBD2 matches 12 of the central bases. The receptor's source is a female donor with Graves disease. For the CDR3, the sequence is CASSPSGRACWAKNIQYF. The bases read TGTGCCAGCAGTCCTAGCGGGAGGGCCTGTTGGGCCAAAAACATTCAGTACTTC.